The TCR beta chain described here comes from a study of beta chain features in type 1 diabetes. CD4+ naive, central memory, regulatory and stem cell-like memory cells were sorted via CD45RO/CCR7/CD25/CD127/CD95/CD27. This clone turned up a few times. Isolated RNA was reverse transcribed in full, so expressed TCRB transcripts were sequenced. The repertoire was sequenced with immunoSEQ multiplex PCR; TCRdb's copy has only in-frame clones and lacks some. In the table there are 900,000 or so clones, roughly 15% of which are singletons. This clonotype was sampled from a woman aged 18 to 35 in good health. Source material: naive CD4+ T cells from blood.

CDR3 in DNA: TGTGCCAGCAGTTTATTGGAGGCGGGGACCCAGTACTTC. Its translation: CASSLLEAGTQYF. The V gene is TRBV28, the J gene TRBJ2-5; D perhaps matches TRBD2 (5 bases). The CDR3 contains 13 residues. From germline, CDR1 is MDHEN and CDR2 SYDVKM. V gave up 1 base and J gave up 7 bases, with 10 bases separating them.